Listed below are T cell receptor beta chains from one sample, sequenced in a study of OX40 agonist ivuxolimab in advanced cancers. Libraries were prepared by immunoSEQ multiplex PCR; TCRdb keeps only in-frame clonotypes and omits some of them. Of more than 50,000 clones in the sample, 80% to 90% are singletons; the top ten hold 4% to 5%. The sample consisted of CD4+ or CD8+ T cells sorted from blood, taken in a trial of the OX40 agonist ivuxolimab. These receptors all come from an adult with an advanced solid tumor such as melanoma, head and neck, liver or kidney cancer. Both conserved end residues are part of each CDR3. D genes are given only for firm matches. Clone size is given for some rows only: seen once, a few or many times, or a class if the clone is expanded.

size | J | V | D | DNA | CDR3
once | TRBJ1-3 | TRBV19 | - | TGTGCCAGTAGTATAGGAGACTCTGGAAACACCATATATTTT | CASSIGDSGNTIYF
- | TRBJ1-2 | TRBV9 | TRBD1 | TGTGCCAGCACCGGGGACAGGGGGGGTGGCTACACCTTC | CASTGDRGGGYTF
- | TRBJ2-6 | TRBV7-3 | - | TGTGCCAGCAGCCCCCAGGGGGGCCTCTCTGGGGCCAACGTCCTGACTTTC | CASSPQGGLSGANVLTF
- | TRBJ2-1 | TRBV5-1 | TRBD2 | TGCGCCAGCAGCCAAACTAGCGGTTTCTACAATGAGCAGTTCTTC | CASSQTSGFYNEQFF
- | TRBJ2-5 | TRBV7-9 | - | TGTGCCAGCAGAGAAGAGACCCAGTACTTC | CASREETQYF
once | TRBJ2-1 | TRBV27 | TRBD1 | TGTGCCAGCAGTTTATACAGGGGCGACAATGAGCAGTTCTTC | CASSLYRGDNEQFF
- | TRBJ2-1 | TRBV9 | TRBD1 | TGTGCCAGCAGCGTAGACAGGGGCAATGAGCAGTTCTTC | CASSVDRGNEQFF
- | TRBJ2-3 | TRBV6-4 | TRBD2 | TGTGCCAGCAGTAAATTAGCGGGAGGTACAGATACGCAGTATTTT | CASSKLAGGTDTQYF
- | TRBJ2-7 | TRBV7-7 | - | TGTGCTAGCAGCTTAGACTATTCTTACGAGCAGTACTTC | CASSLDYSYEQYF
once | TRBJ2-7 | TRBV25-1 | TRBD1 | TGTGCCAGCAGTGAAGGGACAGGGAACGAGCAGTACTTC | CASSEGTGNEQYF
- | TRBJ2-3 | TRBV7-8 | - | TGTGCCAGCAGCTTAGTCTGGTTAGGGGGCGGGAGTACAGATACGCAGTATTTT | CASSLVWLGGGSTDTQYF
- | TRBJ2-5 | TRBV28 | - | TGTGCCAGCAGTCCTGACCCCCTGGAGACCCAGTACTTC | CASSPDPLETQYF
- | TRBJ2-3 | TRBV7-2 | - | TGTGCCAGCAGCTTCTTAGGAGACACGCAGTATTTT | CASSFLGDTQYF
- | TRBJ2-4 | TRBV6-5 | TRBD1 | TGTGCCAGCAGGGTGACAGGGGGCCCCGAAAACATTCAGTACTTC | CASRVTGGPENIQYF
- | TRBJ2-5 | TRBV14 | TRBD2 | TGTGCCAGCAGCCAAGATACGGGAGGGCCGCAGGAGACCCAGTACTTC | CASSQDTGGPQETQYF
once | TRBJ2-1 | TRBV5-4 | TRBD1 | TGTGCCAGCAGTGAACAGGGGAATAGAAATGAGCAGTTCTTC | CASSEQGNRNEQFF
- | TRBJ2-7 | TRBV5-1 | TRBD1 | TGCGCCAGCAGCCCTGGACAGGGGCCCGAGCAGTACTTC | CASSPGQGPEQYF
- | TRBJ2-1 | TRBV6-6 | - | TGTGCCAGCAGTCCTCATAGGAGTGAGCAGTTCTTC | CASSPHRSEQFF
- | TRBJ2-7 | TRBV4-2 | - | TGTGCCAGCAGCCAAGAGAGGTTGGCCCACTACGAGCAGTACTTC | CASSQERLAHYEQYF
- | TRBJ2-3 | TRBV10-3 | - | TGTGCCATCAGTGAGCAGGCCGGCACAGATACGCAGTATTTT | CAISEQAGTDTQYF
- | TRBJ2-3 | TRBV6-5 | - | TGTGCCAGCACTCCTTATAACACAGATACGCAGTATTTT | CASTPYNTDTQYF
- | TRBJ2-5 | TRBV11-3 | TRBD2 | TGTGCCAGCAGCTTCCCTGCGGGAGCACACTTC | CASSFPAGAHF
- | TRBJ2-5 | TRBV7-2 | - | TGTGCCAGCAGCTCCTTTCCCAGGGGCCAAGAGACCCAGTACTTC | CASSSFPRGQETQYF
- | TRBJ2-7 | TRBV11-3 | TRBD2 | TGTGCCAGCAGCTCGGGGACTAGCCTCAACACCTACGAGCAGTACTTC | CASSSGTSLNTYEQYF
- | TRBJ2-3 | TRBV19 | - | TGTGCCAGTAGTCCCCGGGAGTCGTTCACAGATACGCAGTATTTT | CASSPRESFTDTQYF
- | TRBJ2-2 | TRBV9 | TRBD2 | TGTGCCAGCAGCGCAGGACTAGCGGAGATAAACTTGAACACCGGGGAGCTGTTTTTT | CASSAGLAEINLNTGELFF
- | TRBJ2-2 | TRBV2 | - | TGTGCCAGCTTGGAGAGTAGCGGATACACCGGGGAGCTGTTTTTT | CASLESSGYTGELFF
- | TRBJ2-7 | TRBV6-6 | TRBD1 | TGTGCCAGCAGTTACGGACAGGGCGGGTACGAGCAGTACTTC | CASSYGQGGYEQYF
- | TRBJ2-1 | TRBV6-5 | - | TGTGCCAGCAGTATGGGGTCCGAGCAGTTCTTC | CASSMGSEQFF
few | TRBJ2-1 | TRBV4-3 | TRBD2 | TGCGCCAGCAGCCAAGATAGCGGGAGCTACAATGAGCAGTTCTTC | CASSQDSGSYNEQFF
- | TRBJ2-7 | TRBV6-5 | TRBD1 | TGTGCCAGCAGTTACGGACAGGGCCCCTACGAGCAGTACTTC | CASSYGQGPYEQYF
few | TRBJ2-1 | TRBV15 | TRBD2 | TGTGCCACCAGCAGCTTTATAGCGGGAGAACGTGAGCAGTTCTTC | CATSSFIAGEREQFF
- | TRBJ2-1 | TRBV11-2 | - | TGTGCCAGCAGCCCCAGAGAAAGGGTCGACAATGAGCAGTTCTTC | CASSPRERVDNEQFF
- | TRBJ1-1 | TRBV7-9 | TRBD1 | TGTGCCAGCAGTCAGGGGGTCGGAGGGCGGGCGGCTTTCTTT | CASSQGVGGRAAFF
- | TRBJ2-2 | TRBV5-1 | TRBD2 | TGCGCCAGCAGCTTGGCCCCGGGGAGGGCCGGGGAGCTGTTTTTT | CASSLAPGRAGELFF
- | TRBJ1-2 | TRBV9 | - | TGTGCCAGCAGCGTAGCTAGCGGGTCCGGCTACACCTTC | CASSVASGSGYTF
- | TRBJ1-1 | TRBV9 | - | TGTGCCAGCAGCGTAGTAGCAGGGTTCACTGAAGCTTTCTTT | CASSVVAGFTEAFF
- | TRBJ1-3 | TRBV11-3 | - | TGTGCCAGCAGCTTAGGGAACACCATATATTTT | CASSLGNTIYF
medium-sized | TRBJ1-5 | TRBV28 | TRBD1 | TGTGCCAGCACCGACAGGGTGTTTCAGCCCCAGCATTTT | CASTDRVFQPQHF
- | TRBJ2-3 | TRBV19 | TRBD2 | TGTGCCAGCACCTCGACTAGCGGGAGCACAGATACGCAGTATTTT | CASTSTSGSTDTQYF
- | TRBJ1-6 | TRBV5-4 | - | TGTGCCAGCAGTAACAGTGATTCACCCCTCCACTTT | CASSNSDSPLHF
- | TRBJ1-3 | TRBV5-4 | - | TGTGCCAGCAGCGTTGGCTGGGGAGGCTCTGGAAACACCATATATTTT | CASSVGWGGSGNTIYF
- | TRBJ2-7 | TRBV30 | - | TGTGCTTGTGGTGGACCCGACAGTGACTACGAGCAGTACTTC | CACGGPDSDYEQYF
- | TRBJ2-7 | TRBV30 | - | TGTGCCTTAGGACCCGGAGGTTTGTACTTC | CALGPGGLYF
- | TRBJ1-6 | TRBV19 | TRBD1 | TGTGCCAGTACCGGAACAGGGGGTAATTCACCCCTCCACTTT | CASTGTGGNSPLHF
- | TRBJ2-5 | TRBV28 | - | TGTGCCAGCAGCCGACGGAATAACTACGGGCAGTACTTC | CASSRRNNYGQYF
- | TRBJ1-3 | TRBV27 | - | TGTGCCAGCTCATCGGGGTCAGGAAACACCATATATTTT | CASSSGSGNTIYF
- | TRBJ2-3 | TRBV5-1 | - | TGCGCCAGCAGCTTCGACGCGGGAAGAAGCACAGATACGCAGTATTTT | CASSFDAGRSTDTQYF
once | TRBJ2-2 | TRBV28 | - | TGTGCCAGCAGTACCAACAGGGAGAGAAACGGGGAGCTGTTTTTT | CASSTNRERNGELFF
once | TRBJ2-1 | TRBV27 | TRBD2 | TGTGCCAGCAGTTACGGACTAGTTCCCTCCTACAATGAGCAGTTCTTC | CASSYGLVPSYNEQFF
once | TRBJ2-1 | TRBV4-1 | TRBD2 | TGCGCCAGCAGCCAAGAGCATCCTAGCGGGAATATCAATGAGCAGTTCTTC | CASSQEHPSGNINEQFF
- | TRBJ1-2 | TRBV7-9 | - | TGTGCCAGCAGCTCCTCAACCTCGGGACGGATTGGCCATGGCTACACCTTC | CASSSSTSGRIGHGYTF
once | TRBJ2-2 | TRBV4-3 | - | TGCGCCAGCAGCCAAGAAGAAGTCACCGGGGAGCTGTTTTTT | CASSQEEVTGELFF
- | TRBJ1-1 | TRBV28 | - | TGTGCCGTACACAGGGAGGGCACTGAAGCTTTCTTT | CAVHREGTEAFF
once | TRBJ1-5 | TRBV7-8 | - | TGTGCCAGCAGCTTCAACGAATTGTCCCAGCATTTT | CASSFNELSQHF